The sequence of this TCR beta chain was determined in a study of CD8+ T cells in alopecia areata. Comments on this clone: Its antigen is undetermined. In the same sample, other DNA sequences code for this CDR3.

General study points: Normal scalp had lower clonality than lesional scalp, with alopecia totalis/universalis lesions showing this most strongly.

CDR3 size: 12 residues. The germline V gene encodes CDR1 SQVTM and CDR2 ANQGSEA. The V end was cut by 3 bases, the J end by 1 base, with 6 bases between. cDNA serving as the sequencing template came from extracted, reverse transcribed RNA. Assay used: immunoSEQ multiplex PCR; TCRdb lists only in-frame clones, some missing. The data show over 150,000 clones, approximately 56% seen once. This chain links TRBV29-1 with TRBJ1-1; no firm D call. The origin of this receptor is a human donor with alopecia areata. The sequencing used CD4+ T cells sorted from blood, collected at week 0. Here the CDR3 reads CSVDRKNTEAFF. The CDR3, as DNA: TGCAGCGTTGATCGGAAGAACACTGAAGCTTTCTTT.